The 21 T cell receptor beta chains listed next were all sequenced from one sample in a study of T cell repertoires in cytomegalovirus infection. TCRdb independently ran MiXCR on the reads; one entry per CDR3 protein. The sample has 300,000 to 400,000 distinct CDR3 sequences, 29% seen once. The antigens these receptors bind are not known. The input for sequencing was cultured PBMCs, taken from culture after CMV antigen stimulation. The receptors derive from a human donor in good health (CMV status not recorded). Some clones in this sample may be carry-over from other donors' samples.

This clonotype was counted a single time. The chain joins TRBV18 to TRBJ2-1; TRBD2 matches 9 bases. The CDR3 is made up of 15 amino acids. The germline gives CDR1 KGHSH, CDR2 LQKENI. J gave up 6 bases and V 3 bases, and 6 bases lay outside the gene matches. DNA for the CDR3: TGTGCCAGCTCACCCGGACTAGCGTTGGTCAATGAGCAGTTCTTC. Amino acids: CASSPGLALVNEQFF.

CDR3 nucleotide sequence: TGTGCCAGCAGCCACGAGGGAATTAATGCCTACACCTTC. Encoded protein: CASSHEGINAYTF. This chain uses TRBV6-2 or TRBV6-3 with TRBJ1-2; no reliable D call. The CDR3 loop spans 13 amino acids. V lost 6 bases and J lost 10, with 18 bases in between. CDR1 MNHEY and CDR2 SVGEGT come from the germline V gene.

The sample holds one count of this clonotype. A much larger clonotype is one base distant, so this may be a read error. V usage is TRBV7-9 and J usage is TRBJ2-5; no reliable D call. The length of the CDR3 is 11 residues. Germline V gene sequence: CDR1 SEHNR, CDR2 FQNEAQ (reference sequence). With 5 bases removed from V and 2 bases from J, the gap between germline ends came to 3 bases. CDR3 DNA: TGTGCCAGCAGCGAACAAGAGACCCAGTACTTC. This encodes CASSEQETQYF. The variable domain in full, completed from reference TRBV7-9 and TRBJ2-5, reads DTGVSQNPRHKITKRGQNVTFRCDPISEHNRLYWYRQTLGQGPEFLTYFQNEAQLEKSRLLSDRFSAERPKGSFSTLEIQRTEQGDSAMYLCASSEQETQYFGPGTRLLVL.

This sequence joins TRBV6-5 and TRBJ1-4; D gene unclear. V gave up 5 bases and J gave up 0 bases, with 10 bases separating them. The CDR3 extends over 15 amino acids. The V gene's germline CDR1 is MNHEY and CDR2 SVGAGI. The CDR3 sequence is CASSRLQPTNEKLFF. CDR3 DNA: TGTGCCAGCAGTCGGCTACAGCCAACTAATGAAAAACTGTTTTTT.

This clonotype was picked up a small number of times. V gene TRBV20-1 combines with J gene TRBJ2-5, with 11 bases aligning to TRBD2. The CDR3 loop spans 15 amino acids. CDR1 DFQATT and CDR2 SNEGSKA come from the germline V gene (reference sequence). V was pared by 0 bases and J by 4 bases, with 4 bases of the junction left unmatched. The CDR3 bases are TGCAGTGCTAGAGATAGCGGGAGGGCCGGAGAGACCCAGTACTTC. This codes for CSARDSGRAGETQYF.

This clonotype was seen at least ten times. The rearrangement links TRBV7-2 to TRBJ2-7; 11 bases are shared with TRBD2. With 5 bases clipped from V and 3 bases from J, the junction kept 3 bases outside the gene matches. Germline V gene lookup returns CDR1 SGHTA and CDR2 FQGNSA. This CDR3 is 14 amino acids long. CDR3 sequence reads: CASSPTSGGYEQYF. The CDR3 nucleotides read TGTGCCAGCAGCCCAACTAGCGGGGGCTACGAGCAGTACTTC. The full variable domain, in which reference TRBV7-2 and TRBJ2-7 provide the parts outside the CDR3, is GAGVSQSPSNKVTEKGKDVELRCDPISGHTALYWYRQSLGQGLEFLIYFQGNSAPDKSGLPSDRFSAERTGGSVSTLTIQRTQQEDSAVYLCASSPTSGGYEQYFGPGTRLTVT.

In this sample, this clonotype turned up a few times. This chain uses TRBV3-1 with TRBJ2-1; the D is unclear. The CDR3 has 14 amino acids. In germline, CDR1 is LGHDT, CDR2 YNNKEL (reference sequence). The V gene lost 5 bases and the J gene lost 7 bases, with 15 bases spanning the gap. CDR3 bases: TGTGCCAGCAGCTCAAGGTCTAAAGTAAATGAGCAGTTCTTC. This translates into CASSSRSKVNEQFF.

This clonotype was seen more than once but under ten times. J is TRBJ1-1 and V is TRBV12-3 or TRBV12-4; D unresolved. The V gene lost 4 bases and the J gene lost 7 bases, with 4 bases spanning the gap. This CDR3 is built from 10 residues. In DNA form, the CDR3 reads TGTGCCAGCAGTTCTAATGAAGCTTTCTTT. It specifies CASSSNEAFF.

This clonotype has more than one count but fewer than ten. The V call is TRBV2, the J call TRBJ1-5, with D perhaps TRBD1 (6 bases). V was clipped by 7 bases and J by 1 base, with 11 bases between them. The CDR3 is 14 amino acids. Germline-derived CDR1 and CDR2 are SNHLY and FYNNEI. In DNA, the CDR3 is TGTGCCAGCAATGACAGGCGCAGCAATCAGCCCCAGCATTTT. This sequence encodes CASNDRRSNQPQHF.

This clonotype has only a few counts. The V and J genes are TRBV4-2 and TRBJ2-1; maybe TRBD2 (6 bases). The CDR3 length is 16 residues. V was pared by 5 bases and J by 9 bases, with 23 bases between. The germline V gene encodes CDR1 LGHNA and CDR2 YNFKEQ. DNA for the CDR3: TGTGCCAGCAGCACGATTACGACTAGAGGTGACGCTGAGCAGTTCTTC. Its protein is CASSTITTRGDAEQFF.

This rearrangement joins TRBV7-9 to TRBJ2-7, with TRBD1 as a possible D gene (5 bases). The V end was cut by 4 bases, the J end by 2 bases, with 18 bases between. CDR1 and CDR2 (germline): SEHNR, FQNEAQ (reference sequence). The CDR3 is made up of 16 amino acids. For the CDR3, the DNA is TGTGCCAGCAGCTCCATGTTCAGGGTTTCGGCCTACGAGCAGTACTTC. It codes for CASSSMFRVSAYEQYF.

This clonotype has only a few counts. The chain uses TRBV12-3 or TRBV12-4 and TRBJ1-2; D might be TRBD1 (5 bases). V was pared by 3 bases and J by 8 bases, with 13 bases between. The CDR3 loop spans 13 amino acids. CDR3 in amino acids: CASSLGVKGGYTF. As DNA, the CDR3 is TGTGCCAGCAGTTTGGGGGTAAAGGGCGGCTACACCTTC.

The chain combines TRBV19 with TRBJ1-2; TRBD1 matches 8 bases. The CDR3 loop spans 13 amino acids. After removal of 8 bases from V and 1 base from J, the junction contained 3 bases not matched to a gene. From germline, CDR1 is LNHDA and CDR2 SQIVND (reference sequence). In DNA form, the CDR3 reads TGTGCCAGTCGAACAGGGGGTAACTATGGCTACACCTTC. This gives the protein CASRTGGNYGYTF.

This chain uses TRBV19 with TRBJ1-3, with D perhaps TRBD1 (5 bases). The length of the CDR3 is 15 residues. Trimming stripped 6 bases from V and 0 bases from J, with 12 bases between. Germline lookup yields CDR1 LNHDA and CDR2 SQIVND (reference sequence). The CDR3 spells CASSRVFSSGNTIYF. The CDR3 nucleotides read TGTGCCAGTAGCAGGGTTTTTAGCTCTGGAAACACCATATATTTT.

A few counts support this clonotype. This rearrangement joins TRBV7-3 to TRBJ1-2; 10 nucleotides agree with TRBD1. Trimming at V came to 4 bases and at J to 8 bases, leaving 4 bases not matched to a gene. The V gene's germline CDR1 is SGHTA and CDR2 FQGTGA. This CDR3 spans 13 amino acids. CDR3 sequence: CASSYGTGEGYTF. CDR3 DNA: TGTGCCAGCAGCTACGGGACAGGGGAAGGCTACACCTTC.

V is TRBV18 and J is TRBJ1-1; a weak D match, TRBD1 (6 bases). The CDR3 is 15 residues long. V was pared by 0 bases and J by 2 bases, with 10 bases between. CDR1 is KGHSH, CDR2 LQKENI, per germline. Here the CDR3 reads CASSPPQGSNTEAFF. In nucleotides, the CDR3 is TGTGCCAGCTCACCACCGCAGGGGTCTAACACTGAAGCTTTCTTT.

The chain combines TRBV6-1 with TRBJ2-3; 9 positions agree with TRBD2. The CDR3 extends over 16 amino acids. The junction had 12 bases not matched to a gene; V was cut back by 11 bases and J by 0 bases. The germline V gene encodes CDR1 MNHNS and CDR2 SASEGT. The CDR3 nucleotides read TGTGCCCACGGCGCGGAGCGGGAGGACAGCACAGATACGCAGTATTTT. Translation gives CAHGAEREDSTDTQYF.

This CDR3 is CASSLDGLGLAGNTDTQYF. Written as DNA, the CDR3 is TGTGCCAGCAGCTTAGATGGCCTGGGACTAGCGGGGAACACAGATACGCAGTATTTT. V usage is TRBV11-2 and J usage is TRBJ2-3, with 13 bases aligning to TRBD2. The CDR3 runs 19 residues. Germline CDR1 SGHAT, CDR2 FQNNGV. Trimming cost V 0 bases and J 2 bases; bases outside gene matches: 8.

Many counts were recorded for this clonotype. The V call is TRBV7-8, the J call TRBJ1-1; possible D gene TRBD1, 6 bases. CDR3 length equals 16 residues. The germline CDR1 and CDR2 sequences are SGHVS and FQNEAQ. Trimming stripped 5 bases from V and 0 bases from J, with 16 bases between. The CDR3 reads CASSPRQDTMNTEAFF. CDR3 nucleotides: TGTGCCAGCAGCCCGCGACAGGATACTATGAACACTGAAGCTTTCTTT.

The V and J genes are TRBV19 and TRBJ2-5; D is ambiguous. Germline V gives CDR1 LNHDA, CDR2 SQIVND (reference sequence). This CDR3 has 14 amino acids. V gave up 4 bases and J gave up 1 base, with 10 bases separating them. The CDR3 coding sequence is TGTGCCAGTAGTAGGGGATATGGCCAAGAGACCCAGTACTTC. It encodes CASSRGYGQETQYF.

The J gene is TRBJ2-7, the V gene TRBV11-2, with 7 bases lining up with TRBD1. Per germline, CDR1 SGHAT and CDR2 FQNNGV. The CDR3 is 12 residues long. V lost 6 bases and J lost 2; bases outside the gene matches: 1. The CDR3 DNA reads TGTGCCAGCAGAGGGGGCGCCTACGAGCAGTACTTC. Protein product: CASRGGAYEQYF.